This is a list of T cell receptor beta chains from one sample in a study of cytomegalovirus exposure and HLA in healthy donors. The table came from immunoSEQ multiplex PCR; TCRdb's copy has only in-frame clones and leaves some out. The table records fewer than 110,000 clones, around three quarters of them present only once. The sequenced material came from PBMCs. These receptors originate from a man aged 30-40 years in good health and CMV-seronegative. CDR3s include the opening cysteine and the closing phenylalanine or tryptophan. Each record gives: V gene, J gene, D gene, CDR3 length, clone size, CDR3 DNA, CDR3 protein. The D gene is left open where the match is weak. Clone sizes are given selectively: once, few, many, or a class where the clone is expanded.

v_gene: TRBV28; j_gene: TRBJ2-2; d_gene: .; len: 15; abundance: few; CDR3nt: TGTGCCAGCAAGATCAGTCAGGGTGGTACCGGGGAGCTGTTTTTT; CDR3aa: CASKISQGGTGELFF
v_gene: TRBV7-6; j_gene: TRBJ2-7; d_gene: .; len: 18; abundance: once; CDR3nt: TGTGCCAGCAGCTTAGGCCGTTTGGGTGGACAGCTGGGATCCGAGCAGTACTTC; CDR3aa: CASSLGRLGGQLGSEQYF
v_gene: TRBV7-7; j_gene: TRBJ2-2; d_gene: TRBD1; len: 15; abundance: .; CDR3nt: TGTGCCAGCAGCCCCCTGACAGGGGACACCGGGGAGCTGTTTTTT; CDR3aa: CASSPLTGDTGELFF
v_gene: TRBV2; j_gene: TRBJ1-2; d_gene: TRBD1; len: 14; abundance: few; CDR3nt: TGTGCCAGCAGGGAGGGACAGGGAGACTATGGCTACACCTTC; CDR3aa: CASREGQGDYGYTF
v_gene: TRBV30; j_gene: TRBJ2-3; d_gene: .; len: 12; abundance: .; CDR3nt: TGTGCCTGGAAGGGGAACACAGATACGCAGTATTTT; CDR3aa: CAWKGNTDTQYF
v_gene: TRBV4-1; j_gene: TRBJ1-2; d_gene: .; len: 15; abundance: few; CDR3nt: TGCGCCAGCAGCCAAGAACCCACGGGGGTGGAGGGCTACACCTTC; CDR3aa: CASSQEPTGVEGYTF
v_gene: TRBV18; j_gene: TRBJ2-3; d_gene: TRBD2; len: 17; abundance: once; CDR3nt: TGTGCCAGCTCACCACCCACTAGCGGGAGGGCCGTAGATACGCAGTATTTT; CDR3aa: CASSPPTSGRAVDTQYF
v_gene: TRBV6-5; j_gene: TRBJ2-5; d_gene: TRBD2; len: 14; abundance: .; CDR3nt: TGTGCCAGCAGAATAGCGGGGTGGGGGGAGACCCAGTACTTC; CDR3aa: CASRIAGWGETQYF
v_gene: TRBV27; j_gene: TRBJ2-2; d_gene: .; len: 16; abundance: few; CDR3nt: TGTGCCAGCAGTTCGGTGGGGACATCGAACACCGGGGAGCTGTTTTTT; CDR3aa: CASSSVGTSNTGELFF
v_gene: TRBV10-3; j_gene: TRBJ2-7; d_gene: TRBD1; len: 16; abundance: .; CDR3nt: TGTGCCATCAGTGAGCCTACCGGGACAGGAACCTACGAGCAGTACTTC; CDR3aa: CAISEPTGTGTYEQYF
v_gene: TRBV6-6; j_gene: TRBJ1-1; d_gene: TRBD1; len: 15; abundance: many; CDR3nt: TGTGCCAGCAGTTACTACGAGGGGGCCCACACTGAAGCTTTCTTT; CDR3aa: CASSYYEGAHTEAFF
v_gene: TRBV2; j_gene: TRBJ2-1; d_gene: .; len: 13; abundance: .; CDR3nt: TGTGCCAGCAGGACGGACGGGAGTAATGAGCAGTTCTTC; CDR3aa: CASRTDGSNEQFF
v_gene: TRBV7-2; j_gene: TRBJ2-1; d_gene: .; len: 15; abundance: .; CDR3nt: TGTGCCAGCACCAGACGCGGCAGCTCCAACAATGAGCAGTTCTTC; CDR3aa: CASTRRGSSNNEQFF
v_gene: TRBV2; j_gene: TRBJ2-7; d_gene: .; len: 15; abundance: .; CDR3nt: TGTGCCAGCAGCGGGGACAAAAGAGGAGCCTACGAGCAGTACTTC; CDR3aa: CASSGDKRGAYEQYF
v_gene: TRBV5-1; j_gene: TRBJ2-1; d_gene: TRBD2; len: 16; abundance: .; CDR3nt: TGCGCCAGCAGCGCTCGGGGTAGCGGGGGGGCCATTGAGCAGTTCTTC; CDR3aa: CASSARGSGGAIEQFF
v_gene: TRBV27; j_gene: TRBJ2-7; d_gene: TRBD1; len: 15; abundance: once; CDR3nt: TGTGCCAGCAGTTTAAGGGACAGGGAGGGATTCGAGCAGTACTTC; CDR3aa: CASSLRDREGFEQYF
v_gene: TRBV7-2; j_gene: TRBJ2-7; d_gene: .; len: 11; abundance: few; CDR3nt: TGTGCCAGCAGCCCCCGCTACGAGCAGTACTTC; CDR3aa: CASSPRYEQYF
v_gene: TRBV7-8; j_gene: TRBJ1-2; d_gene: .; len: 12; abundance: .; CDR3nt: TGTGCCAGCAGCCGACAGCGAATTGAATACACCTTC; CDR3aa: CASSRQRIEYTF
v_gene: TRBV27; j_gene: TRBJ2-1; d_gene: TRBD1; len: 15; abundance: .; CDR3nt: TGTGCCACCTCCGGACAGGGGGGACTTAACAATGAGCAGTTCTTC; CDR3aa: CATSGQGGLNNEQFF
v_gene: TRBV2; j_gene: TRBJ1-4; d_gene: TRBD1; len: 15; abundance: .; CDR3nt: TGTGCCAGCAGTGCGTTACAGGGGAAGAATGAAAAACTGTTTTTT; CDR3aa: CASSALQGKNEKLFF
v_gene: TRBV10-3; j_gene: TRBJ1-6; d_gene: TRBD1; len: 15; abundance: .; CDR3nt: TGTGCCACCCGGGGCCGACAGGGGGAGAATTCACCCCTCCACTTT; CDR3aa: CATRGRQGENSPLHF
v_gene: TRBV30; j_gene: TRBJ2-7; d_gene: .; len: 11; abundance: .; CDR3nt: TGTGCCTGGAGTCAGGGAAACGAGCAGTACTTC; CDR3aa: CAWSQGNEQYF
v_gene: TRBV19; j_gene: TRBJ2-1; d_gene: TRBD2; len: 16; abundance: .; CDR3nt: TGTGCCAGTAGTATAATCGGACTAGCGGGAGCTAATGAGCAGTTCTTC; CDR3aa: CASSIIGLAGANEQFF
v_gene: TRBV5-4; j_gene: TRBJ2-5; d_gene: TRBD2; len: 13; abundance: .; CDR3nt: TGTGCCAGCAGCTTTGGGGGGGGAGAGACCCAGTACTTC; CDR3aa: CASSFGGGETQYF
v_gene: TRBV19; j_gene: TRBJ2-1; d_gene: .; len: 17; abundance: .; CDR3nt: TGTGCCAGTAGTATACCCCCTTCTAAAACCTTATACAATGAGCAGTTCTTC; CDR3aa: CASSIPPSKTLYNEQFF
v_gene: TRBV18; j_gene: TRBJ2-3; d_gene: TRBD1; len: 15; abundance: .; CDR3nt: TGTGCCAGCTCACCAAGGACAGGGGACACAGATACGCAGTATTTT; CDR3aa: CASSPRTGDTDTQYF
v_gene: TRBV27; j_gene: TRBJ2-1; d_gene: .; len: 11; abundance: once; CDR3nt: TGTGCCAGCAGTCATTACAATGAGCAGTTCTTC; CDR3aa: CASSHYNEQFF
v_gene: TRBV5-6; j_gene: TRBJ1-2; d_gene: .; len: 13; abundance: .; CDR3nt: TGTGCCAGCAGCTTGGGGAGGGACTATGGCTACACCTTC; CDR3aa: CASSLGRDYGYTF
v_gene: TRBV6-5; j_gene: TRBJ2-7; d_gene: TRBD2; len: 13; abundance: .; CDR3nt: TGTGCCAGCAGTCCGACTAGCGGCTACGAGCAGTACTTC; CDR3aa: CASSPTSGYEQYF
v_gene: TRBV4-2; j_gene: TRBJ2-1; d_gene: TRBD2; len: 19; abundance: few; CDR3nt: TGTGCCAGCAGCCAAAAAGCGGGAGGAAGGGTTGGGGCCTACAATGAGCAGTTCTTC; CDR3aa: CASSQKAGGRVGAYNEQFF
v_gene: TRBV4-1; j_gene: TRBJ2-7; d_gene: TRBD2; len: 19; abundance: .; CDR3nt: TGCGCCAGCAGCCAAGATCGGGGGGGGGTAGCGGGAGGGCCCCACGAGCAGTACTTC; CDR3aa: CASSQDRGGVAGGPHEQYF
v_gene: TRBV27; j_gene: TRBJ1-2; d_gene: .; len: 14; abundance: .; CDR3nt: TGTGCCAGCAGCCCCGACAGGTCGTTGCCTGGCTACACCTTC; CDR3aa: CASSPDRSLPGYTF
v_gene: TRBV28; j_gene: TRBJ2-5; d_gene: TRBD1; len: 14; abundance: .; CDR3nt: TGTGCCAGCACCAAGGACAGGACCCAAGAGACCCAGTACTTC; CDR3aa: CASTKDRTQETQYF
v_gene: TRBV7-9; j_gene: TRBJ2-2; d_gene: .; len: 12; abundance: .; CDR3nt: TGTTCCAGCAGCTTGAGCACCGGGGAGCTGTTTTTT; CDR3aa: CSSSLSTGELFF
v_gene: TRBV28; j_gene: TRBJ1-3; d_gene: .; len: 15; abundance: .; CDR3nt: TGTGCCAGCAGTTTCCTGACAGGATCCGGAAACACCATATATTTT; CDR3aa: CASSFLTGSGNTIYF
v_gene: TRBV11-3; j_gene: TRBJ2-3; d_gene: TRBD2; len: 15; abundance: .; CDR3nt: TGTGCCAGCAGCATAAGCGGGGGGGCCCCAGATACGCAGTATTTT; CDR3aa: CASSISGGAPDTQYF
v_gene: TRBV5-1; j_gene: TRBJ2-7; d_gene: .; len: 13; abundance: .; CDR3nt: TGCGCCAGCAGCTCCGGACGGGAATACGAGCAGTACTTC; CDR3aa: CASSSGREYEQYF
v_gene: TRBV7-3; j_gene: TRBJ2-3; d_gene: .; len: 14; abundance: few; CDR3nt: TGTGCCAGCAGCTTTACAGGGATCACAGATACGCAGTATTTT; CDR3aa: CASSFTGITDTQYF
v_gene: TRBV10-2; j_gene: TRBJ1-1; d_gene: TRBD1; len: 14; abundance: .; CDR3nt: TGCGCCAGCGGGACAGGGTTTCCGGGCACTGAAGCTTTCTTT; CDR3aa: CASGTGFPGTEAFF
v_gene: TRBV28; j_gene: TRBJ1-4; d_gene: .; len: 17; abundance: .; CDR3nt: TGTGCCAGCAGTTTATTGGGAGGGACCCGCACTAATGAAAAACTGTTTTTT; CDR3aa: CASSLLGGTRTNEKLFF
v_gene: TRBV27; j_gene: TRBJ1-5; d_gene: TRBD1; len: 15; abundance: few; CDR3nt: TGTGCCAGCAGTCCCCGACAGGGGAGCAATCAGCCCCAGCATTTT; CDR3aa: CASSPRQGSNQPQHF
v_gene: TRBV6-1; j_gene: TRBJ2-2; d_gene: TRBD1; len: 15; abundance: once; CDR3nt: TGTGCCAGCAGTAACCAACAGGGGGCCACCGGGGAGCTGTTTTTT; CDR3aa: CASSNQQGATGELFF
v_gene: TRBV5-4; j_gene: TRBJ2-7; d_gene: .; len: 12; abundance: few; CDR3nt: TGTGCCAGCAGCCGGACAGAACGCGAGCAGTACTTC; CDR3aa: CASSRTEREQYF
v_gene: TRBV6-6; j_gene: TRBJ2-1; d_gene: .; len: 12; abundance: .; CDR3nt: TGTGCCAGCAGTTCGGAGATGAGGGAGCAGTTCTTC; CDR3aa: CASSSEMREQFF
v_gene: TRBV28; j_gene: TRBJ1-2; d_gene: TRBD1; len: 16; abundance: .; CDR3nt: TGTGCCAGCAGTAGGCTCGGACAGGGAGCGGGTCGCGGCTACACCTTC; CDR3aa: CASSRLGQGAGRGYTF
v_gene: TRBV10-1; j_gene: TRBJ2-7; d_gene: TRBD1; len: 14; abundance: .; CDR3nt: TGCGCCAGCAGTGAAGGGCAGGGGGCCTACGAGCAGTACTTC; CDR3aa: CASSEGQGAYEQYF
v_gene: TRBV2; j_gene: TRBJ2-7; d_gene: TRBD1; len: 14; abundance: .; CDR3nt: TGTGCCAGCTCCCCGGGACAGGGGGCAGACGAGCAGTACTTC; CDR3aa: CASSPGQGADEQYF
v_gene: TRBV6-5; j_gene: TRBJ2-1; d_gene: TRBD1; len: 15; abundance: .; CDR3nt: TGTGCCAGCAGTTACTCTGGACAGGGCGTTTATGAGCAGTTCTTC; CDR3aa: CASSYSGQGVYEQFF